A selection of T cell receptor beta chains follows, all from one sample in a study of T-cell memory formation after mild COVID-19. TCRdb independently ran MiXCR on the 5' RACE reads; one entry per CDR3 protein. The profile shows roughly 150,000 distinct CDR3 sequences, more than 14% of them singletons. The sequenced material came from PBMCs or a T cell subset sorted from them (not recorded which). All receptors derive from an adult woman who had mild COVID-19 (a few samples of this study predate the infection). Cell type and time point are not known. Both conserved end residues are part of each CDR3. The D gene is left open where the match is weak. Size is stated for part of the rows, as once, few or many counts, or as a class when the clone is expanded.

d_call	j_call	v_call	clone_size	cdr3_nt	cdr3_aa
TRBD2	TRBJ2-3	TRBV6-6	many	TGTGCCAGCAAGTACACGCCCGCGACTAGCGGAGCCACAGATACGCAGTATTTT	CASKYTPATSGATDTQYF
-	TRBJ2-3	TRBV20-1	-	TGCAGTGCTAGAGATGGGGACCGTGGTTTTTCGGCAGATACGCAGTATTTT	CSARDGDRGFSADTQYF
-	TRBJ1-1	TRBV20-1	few	TGCAGTGCTAGACAGGTGAACACTGAAGCTTTCTTT	CSARQVNTEAFF
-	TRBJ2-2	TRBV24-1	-	TGTGCCACCAGTGACCCGCGACAGAACACCGGGGAGCTGTTTTTT	CATSDPRQNTGELFF
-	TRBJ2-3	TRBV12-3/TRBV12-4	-	TGTGCCAGCACCGACGAGACAGATACGCAGTATTTT	CASTDETDTQYF
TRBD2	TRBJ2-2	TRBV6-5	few	TGTGCCAGCAGTTACTCTCCTAGCGGGAACACCGGGGAGCTGTTTTTT	CASSYSPSGNTGELFF
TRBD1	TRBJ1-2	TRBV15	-	TGTGCCACCAGCACCCGGACAGGGTTAGGCTACACCTTC	CATSTRTGLGYTF
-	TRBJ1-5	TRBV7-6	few	TGTGCCAGCAGCTTAGAGGGGGATGGCAATCAGCCCCAGCATTTT	CASSLEGDGNQPQHF
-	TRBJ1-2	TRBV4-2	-	TGTGCCAGCAGCCAAGGGGTACTAGTAGATGGCTACACCTTC	CASSQGVLVDGYTF
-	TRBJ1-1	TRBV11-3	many	TGTGCCAGCAGCTTAGGCCGCGCGAACACTGAAGCTTTCTTT	CASSLGRANTEAFF
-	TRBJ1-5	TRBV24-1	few	TGTGCCACCAGTGATTTCACGTCTGGCAATCAGCCCCAGCATTTT	CATSDFTSGNQPQHF
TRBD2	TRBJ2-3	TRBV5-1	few	TGCGCCAGCAGCTTGGTCCCCCCAGCGGGAGCCAGCACAGATACGCAGTATTTT	CASSLVPPAGASTDTQYF
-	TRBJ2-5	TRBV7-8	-	TGTGCCAGCAGCTTAAGTTGGACTCCCGGAGAGACCCAGTACTTC	CASSLSWTPGETQYF
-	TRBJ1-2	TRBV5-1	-	TGCGCCAGCAGCTTGCAAGGGGGGCTCTATGGCTACACCTTC	CASSLQGGLYGYTF
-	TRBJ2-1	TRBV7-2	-	TGTGCCAGCAGCTTATCTACCAGGGCCAACAATGAGCAGTTCTTC	CASSLSTRANNEQFF
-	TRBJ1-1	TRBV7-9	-	TGTGCCAGCAGCTTAGCGGCCTTGAACACTGAAGCTTTCTTT	CASSLAALNTEAFF
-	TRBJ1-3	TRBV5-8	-	TGTGCCAGCAGCTCTTTTATGGGGGGCTCTGGAAACACCATATATTTT	CASSSFMGGSGNTIYF
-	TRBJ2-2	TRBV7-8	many	TGTGCCAGCAGCCCGGACAGGAACACCGGGGAGCTGTTTTTT	CASSPDRNTGELFF
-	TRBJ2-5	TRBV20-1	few	TGCAGTGCTAAGACGCCGGGCGAGACCCAGTACTTC	CSAKTPGETQYF
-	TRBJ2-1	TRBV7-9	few	TGTGCCAGCAGCTGGCGAGGGGCCCGAGAGGGTAATGAGCAGTTCTTC	CASSWRGAREGNEQFF
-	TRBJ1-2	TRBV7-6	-	TGTGCCAGCAGCTTATCCCAGATGGGTGGCTACACCTTC	CASSLSQMGGYTF
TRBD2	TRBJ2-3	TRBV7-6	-	TGTGCCAGCAGTCAAAGCGGGAGGGGAGACACAGATACGCAGTATTTT	CASSQSGRGDTDTQYF
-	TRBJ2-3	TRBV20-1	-	TGCAGTAAAGAAAAAGGGGGAGGGACCACAGATACGCAGTATTTT	CSKEKGGGTTDTQYF
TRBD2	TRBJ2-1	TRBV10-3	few	TGTGCCATCAGGGCTAGCGGGGGGGCTGGGCAGTTCTTC	CAIRASGGAGQFF
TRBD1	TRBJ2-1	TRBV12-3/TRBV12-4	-	TGTGCCAGCAGTCCCGGGACAGAATACAATGAGCAGTTCTTC	CASSPGTEYNEQFF
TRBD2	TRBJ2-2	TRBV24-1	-	TGTGCCACCAGTGATTTGCCATCTGGACTAGCGGGGATAAACACCGGGGAGCTGTTTTTT	CATSDLPSGLAGINTGELFF
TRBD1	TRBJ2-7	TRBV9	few	TGTGCCAGCAGCGTCGGACAGGGGGCATACTACGAGCAGTACTTC	CASSVGQGAYYEQYF
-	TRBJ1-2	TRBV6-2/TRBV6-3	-	TGTGCCAGCAGTTCCTACAGTGGTCTTGGCAAGAACTATGGCTACACCTTC	CASSSYSGLGKNYGYTF